The clone carrying this T cell receptor beta chain was recorded a few times. Its specificity is unknown. Sample time point: sample taken at primary tumor resection. This sample is drawn from a study of spatial heterogeneity in lung cancer. General study points: For expanded intratumoral alpha and beta TCRs, counts tracked tumor mutation counts.

Per the germline V gene, CDR1 is SEHNR and CDR2 is FQNEAQ (reference sequence). The CDR3 length is 15 residues. The V end was cut by 1 base, the J end by 9 bases, with 17 bases between. TCRdb fed the 5' RACE reads into MiXCR, producing one record per CDR3 protein. The sample holds approximately 9,600 distinct CDR3 sequences; 8% are singletons and the top ten take 19%. The chain carries TRBV7-9 and TRBJ2-3; weak D call: TRBD2 (5 bases). The starting material was lung tumor tissue, obtained at surgery. This TCR was recovered from a male donor with early-stage non-small cell lung cancer. The CDR3: CASSLVEGQVDTQYF. CDR3 coding DNA: TGTGCCAGCAGCTTAGTCGAGGGTCAGGTCGACACGCAGTATTTT.